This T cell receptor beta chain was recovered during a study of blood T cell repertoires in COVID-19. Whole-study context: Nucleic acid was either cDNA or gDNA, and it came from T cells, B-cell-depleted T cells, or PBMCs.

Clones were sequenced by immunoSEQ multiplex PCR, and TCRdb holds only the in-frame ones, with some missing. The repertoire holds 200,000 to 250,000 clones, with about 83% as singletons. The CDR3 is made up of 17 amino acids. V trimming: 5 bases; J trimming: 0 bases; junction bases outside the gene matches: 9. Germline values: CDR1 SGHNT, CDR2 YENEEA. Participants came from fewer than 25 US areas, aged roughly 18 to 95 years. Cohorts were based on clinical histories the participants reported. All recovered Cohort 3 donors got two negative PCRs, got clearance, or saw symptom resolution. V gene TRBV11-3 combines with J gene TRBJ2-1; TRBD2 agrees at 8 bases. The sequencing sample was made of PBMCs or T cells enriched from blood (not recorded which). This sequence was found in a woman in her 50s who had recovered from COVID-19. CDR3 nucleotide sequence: TGTGCCAGCAGCCCCCTAGCGGGCCTGAGCTCCTACAATGAGCAGTTCTTC. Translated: CASSPLAGLSSYNEQFF.